This entry lists 27 T cell receptor beta chains sequenced from one sample in a study of cytomegalovirus exposure and HLA in healthy donors. The PCR ran on 60 Vbeta and 13 Jbeta primers. This table comes from immunoSEQ multiplex PCR, and its TCRdb copy is limited to in-frame clones, with some not included. Among 120,000 to 150,000 clones listed, around three quarters were seen once. Sequences were obtained from PBMCs. Every receptor here comes from a woman in her thirties or forties in good health and CMV-seropositive.

The chain is built from TRBV11-3 and TRBJ2-3; TRBD2 aligns across 8 bases. The CDR3 has 16 residues. The V segment lost 1 base and the J segment 0 bases; nucleotides outside the gene matches: 3. Germline values: CDR1 SGHNT, CDR2 YENEEA. The CDR3, as DNA: TGTGCCAGCAGCTTAGGTGCTAGCGGGAGCACAGATACGCAGTATTTT. Residues: CASSLGASGSTDTQYF.

The table lists this clone with a few counts. The sample carries other DNA sequences with the same CDR3. V usage is TRBV27 and J usage is TRBJ1-1; 9 bases are shared with TRBD1. Trimming cost V 0 bases and J 4 bases; bases outside gene matches: 9. This CDR3 is built from 17 residues. Germline V gene lookup returns CDR1 MNHEY and CDR2 SMNVEV (reference sequence). The CDR3 protein is CASSLSLMGQGGTEAFF. In DNA, the CDR3 is TGTGCCAGCAGTTTATCTCTGATGGGACAGGGTGGCACTGAAGCTTTCTTT.

This clone was detected only once. Here the CDR3 reads CAIRGQGVIGTEAFF. DNA for the CDR3: TGTGCCATCAGGGGACAGGGGGTAATAGGAACTGAAGCTTTCTTT. The V call is TRBV10-3, the J call TRBJ1-1; TRBD1 matches at 11 bases. The CDR3 consists of 15 residues. J was trimmed by 5 bases and V by 6 bases; bases with no gene match: 8. Germline values: CDR1 ENHRY, CDR2 SYGVKD.

The chain employs TRBV7-2 and TRBJ2-1; 9 nucleotides line up with TRBD2. The CDR3 is made up of 14 amino acids. The germline V gene encodes CDR1 SGHTA and CDR2 FQGNSA. With V trimmed by 5 bases and J by 6 bases, 5 bases remained unmatched. This CDR3 is CASSRGGAVNEQFF. CDR3 nucleotide sequence: TGTGCCAGCAGCCGCGGGGGGGCGGTCAATGAGCAGTTCTTC. The entire variable domain, with the rest obtained from reference TRBV7-2 and TRBJ2-1, is as follows: GAGVSQSPSNKVTEKGKDVELRCDPISGHTALYWYRQSLGQGLEFLIYFQGNSAPDKSGLPSDRFSAERTGGSVSTLTIQRTQQEDSAVYLCASSRGGAVNEQFFGPGTRLTVL.

The chain has TRBV28 and TRBJ2-5; D call uncertain. Germline assignment: CDR1 MDHEN and CDR2 SYDVKM. This CDR3 comprises 15 residues. V lost 2 bases to trimming and J lost 7 bases, with 17 bases between them. The DNA of the CDR3 is TGTGCCAGCAGTTTAGGAGTTGGGTCGGTAGTGACCCAGTACTTC. Amino acid sequence: CASSLGVGSVVTQYF.

This clone was seen a few times. This chain joins TRBV7-6 and TRBJ2-1, with no clear D. The germline V gene has CDR1 SGHVS and CDR2 FNYEAQ. V lost 5 bases to trimming and J lost 4 bases, with 6 bases between them. The CDR3 extends over 12 amino acids. CDR3 nucleotide sequence: TGTGCCAGCAGCCTGCGTTACAATGAGCAGTTCTTC. This translates into CASSLRYNEQFF.

J is TRBJ2-3 and V is TRBV11-1; 10 bases match TRBD1. Germline assignment: CDR1 SGHAT and CDR2 FQDESV (reference sequence). The CDR3 is 15 residues long. V was clipped by 3 bases and J by 3 bases; unmatched bases: 3. The DNA for the CDR3 is TGTGCCAGCAGCTTTAGACAGGGGGCAACAGATACGCAGTATTTT. This codes for CASSFRQGATDTQYF.

Regarding this clone: Other nucleotide sequences in the sample specify the same CDR3. The chain uses TRBV15 and TRBJ1-4; TRBD1 matches at 8 bases. V gave up 3 bases and J gave up 6 bases; unmatched junction bases: 3. Germline lookup yields CDR1 LNHNV and CDR2 YYDKDF (reference sequence). The length of the CDR3 is 14 residues. The CDR3: CATSRDRVDEKLFF. Here the CDR3 DNA reads TGTGCCACCAGCAGGGACAGGGTGGATGAAAAACTGTTTTTT.

The J gene is TRBJ1-6, the V gene TRBV5-6; D ambiguous. Germline V gene sequence: CDR1 SGHDT, CDR2 YYEEEE. With 1 base removed from V and 6 bases from J, the gap between germline ends came to 14 bases. The CDR3 consists of 16 residues. CDR3: CASSLRQTNPNSPLHF. CDR3 in DNA: TGTGCCAGCAGCTTGAGACAAACAAACCCTAATTCACCCCTCCACTTT.

In its sample, this clone was seen once. The chain links TRBV2 to TRBJ2-7; 9 nucleotides match TRBD2. There are 13 residues in the CDR3. The junction had 2 bases not matched to a gene; V was cut back by 5 bases and J by 3 bases. Per the germline V gene, CDR1 is SNHLY and CDR2 is FYNNEI. Written as DNA, the CDR3 is TGTGCCAGCAGTCGAGCGGGGGGCTACGAGCAGTACTTC. It specifies CASSRAGGYEQYF.

CDR3 DNA: TGTGCCAGCAGCCCAACCCGACGTGATTCAGGGGATACGCAGTATTTT. Its translation is CASSPTRRDSGDTQYF. The genes are TRBV7-3 and TRBJ2-3; D is perhaps TRBD1 (5 bases). Trimming stripped 5 bases from V and 6 bases from J, with 21 bases between. The CDR3 spans 16 residues. The germline gives CDR1 SGHTA, CDR2 FQGTGA.

The chain recombines TRBV5-1 with TRBJ2-1; weak D call: TRBD1 (6 bases). The CDR3 extends over 14 amino acids. Looked up from germline, CDR1 is SGHRS and CDR2 is YFSETQ. V lost 2 bases to trimming and J lost 5 bases, with 11 bases between them. The DNA of the CDR3 is TGCGCCAGCAGCTTTAACAGGGCGAACAATGAGCAGTTCTTC. Protein: CASSFNRANNEQFF.

The genes are TRBV5-1 and TRBJ2-3, with TRBD2 identical over 13 bases. The CDR3 has 17 residues. Germline V gene data show CDR1 as SGHRS and CDR2 as YFSETQ. With 1 base clipped from V and 1 base from J, the junction kept 3 bases outside the gene matches. CDR3 sequence (DNA): TGCGCCAGCAGCTTGACTAGCGGGGGGGCGGGCACAGATACGCAGTATTTT. Amino acids: CASSLTSGGAGTDTQYF.

This clone was recorded once. The J gene is TRBJ1-1, the V gene TRBV7-9; the D is unclear. Germline V gene data show CDR1 as SEHNR and CDR2 as FQNEAQ (reference sequence). Trimming removed 6 bases from V and 5 bases from J, with 10 bases in between. The CDR3 runs to 12 residues. CDR3 loop: CASRKGGTEAFF. The CDR3 DNA sequence: TGTGCCAGCAGAAAGGGAGGAACTGAAGCTTTCTTT.

This clone turned up a few times. The V and J genes are TRBV6-5 and TRBJ1-6; maybe TRBD1 (5 bases). Germline lookup yields CDR1 MNHEY and CDR2 SVGAGI. Trimming took off 0 bases at V and 7 bases at J, with 10 bases between the two ends. CDR3 length: 15 amino acids. CDR3 sequence: CASSYSNRPNSPLHF. In DNA form, the CDR3 reads TGTGCCAGCAGTTACTCGAACAGGCCCAATTCACCCCTCCACTTT.

The V gene is TRBV18, the J gene TRBJ2-2, with 9 bases fitting TRBD2. The germline V gene encodes CDR1 KGHSH and CDR2 LQKENI. The junction had 4 bases not matched to a gene; V was cut back by 6 bases and J by 2 bases. This CDR3 has 15 residues. For the CDR3, the DNA is TGTGCCAGCTCCATGACTAGCGGTAACACCGGGGAGCTGTTTTTT. Encoded protein: CASSMTSGNTGELFF.

The chain has TRBV10-3 and TRBJ2-3, with 10 positions matching TRBD2. Trimming took 8 bases from V and 0 from J; bases not matched to a gene: 8. This CDR3 is built from 16 residues. Germline CDR1 ENHRY, CDR2 SYGVKD. The CDR3 region has the DNA TGTGCCATCGGCGGTGCTAGCGGGGGAAGCACAGATACGCAGTATTTT. This encodes CAIGGASGGSTDTQYF.

This chain joins TRBV5-1 and TRBJ2-3, with D possibly matching TRBD2 (6 bases). Germline assignment: CDR1 SGHRS and CDR2 YFSETQ. Trimming removed 1 base from V and 2 bases from J, with 14 bases in between. This CDR3 contains 16 residues. CDR3 DNA: TGCGCCAGCAGCTTGCTTTTGGGAGGTAACACAGATACGCAGTATTTT. This codes for CASSLLLGGNTDTQYF.

The chain carries TRBV7-3 and TRBJ2-3, with 16 bases fitting TRBD2. CDR1 is SGHTA, CDR2 FQGTGA, per germline. The CDR3 totals 17 residues. J lost 5 bases, V lost 3 bases, and 5 bases had no gene match. CDR3 bases: TGTGCCAGCAGCTTCCCGGGACTAGCGGGGGGGAAAGATACGCAGTATTTT. Amino acid sequence: CASSFPGLAGGKDTQYF.

This clone has just a few counts. The chain links TRBV5-1 to TRBJ2-7; TRBD1 aligns across 9 bases. From germline, CDR1 is SGHRS and CDR2 YFSETQ. V dropped 4 bases and J dropped 5; count of bases not matched to a gene: 16. The CDR3 is 17 amino acids. For the CDR3, the DNA is TGCGCCAGCAGCCCATGGACAGGGGACCTAGCTCCCCACGAGCAGTACTTC. As protein: CASSPWTGDLAPHEQYF.

V is TRBV9 and J is TRBJ1-5, with no clear D. V gave up 0 bases and J gave up 7 bases, with 14 bases separating them. The germline CDR1 and CDR2 sequences are SGDLS and YYNGEE. The CDR3 extends over 15 amino acids. This CDR3 reads CASSVEEGEGQPQHF. CDR3 sequence (DNA): TGTGCCAGCAGCGTAGAAGAGGGCGAGGGACAGCCCCAGCATTTT.

This chain connects TRBV5-1 to TRBJ2-1; TRBD2 matches 16 bases. Germline-derived CDR1 and CDR2 are SGHRS and YFSETQ. CDR3 length: 16 residues. V lost 4 bases to trimming and J lost 9 bases; unmatched junction nucleotides: 7. The CDR3 coding sequence is TGCGCCAGCAGCGGGGGGACTAGCGGGGGGGCCGGTGAGCAGTTCTTC. Protein product: CASSGGTSGGAGEQFF.

The V call is TRBV5-6, the J call TRBJ2-7; the D gene is possibly TRBD2 (5 bases). The CDR3 runs to 13 residues. The V and J ends lost 0 bases and 2 bases respectively, with 6 bases between them. Looked up from germline, CDR1 is SGHDT and CDR2 is YYEEEE. The CDR3 DNA sequence: TGTGCCAGCAGCTTGGCGGGAACCTACGAGCAGTACTTC. This gives the protein CASSLAGTYEQYF.

The rearrangement joins TRBV5-1 to TRBJ2-7, with a weak D call TRBD2 (5 bases). The CDR3 has 13 residues. V lost 6 bases, J lost 4 bases, and 14 bases lay in between. Germline CDR1 SGHRS, CDR2 YFSETQ. DNA for the CDR3: TGCGCCAGCACCCTAAGCGGCGGTTACGAGCAGTACTTC. It encodes CASTLSGGYEQYF.

J is TRBJ2-7 and V is TRBV5-1, with D possibly matching TRBD2 (5 bases). V was cut by 4 bases and J by 0 bases, with 11 bases left in between. In germline, CDR1 is SGHRS, CDR2 YFSETQ. The CDR3 covers 14 residues. CDR3 in amino acids: CASSPGLASYEQYF. The CDR3 nucleotides read TGCGCCAGCAGCCCTGGACTGGCCTCCTACGAGCAGTACTTC.

The V call is TRBV5-1, the J call TRBJ2-2; D might be TRBD1 (6 bases). Per the germline V gene, CDR1 is SGHRS and CDR2 is YFSETQ. The CDR3 spans 14 residues. The ends were cut back, 5 bases at V and 5 bases at J, with 13 bases in the middle. The CDR3 is CASRLWTETGELFF. The CDR3, as DNA: TGCGCCAGCAGATTATGGACAGAAACCGGGGAGCTGTTTTTT. The full variable domain, with the rest looked up from reference TRBV5-1 and TRBJ2-2, is KAGVTQTPRYLIKTRGQQVTLSCSPISGHRSVSWYQQTPGQGLQFLFEYFSETQRNKGNFPGRFSGRQFSNSRSEMNVSTLELGDSALYLCASRLWTETGELFFGEGSRLTVL.

The chain carries TRBV5-1 and TRBJ1-6, with no clear D. V lost 0 bases and J lost 7, with 11 bases in between. Germline V CDR1 and CDR2: SGHRS, YFSETQ. The CDR3 length is 15 residues. The CDR3 reads CASSLATPSNSPLHF. Written as DNA, the CDR3 is TGCGCCAGCAGCTTGGCCACTCCTAGCAATTCACCCCTCCACTTT.